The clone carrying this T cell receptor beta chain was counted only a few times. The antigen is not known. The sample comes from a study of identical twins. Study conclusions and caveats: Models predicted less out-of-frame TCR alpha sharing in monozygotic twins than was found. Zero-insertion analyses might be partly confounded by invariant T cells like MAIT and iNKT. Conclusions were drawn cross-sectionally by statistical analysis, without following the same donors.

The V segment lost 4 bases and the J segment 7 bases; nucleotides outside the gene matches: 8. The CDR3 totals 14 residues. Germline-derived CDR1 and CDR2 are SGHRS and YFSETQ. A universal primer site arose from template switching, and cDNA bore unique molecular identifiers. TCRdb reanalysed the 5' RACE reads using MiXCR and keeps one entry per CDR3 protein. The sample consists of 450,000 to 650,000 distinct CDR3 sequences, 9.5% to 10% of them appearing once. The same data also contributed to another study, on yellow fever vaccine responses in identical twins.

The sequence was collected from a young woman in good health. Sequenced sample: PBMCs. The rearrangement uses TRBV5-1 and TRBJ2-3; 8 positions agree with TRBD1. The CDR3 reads CASSGTGGGYTQYF. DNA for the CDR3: TGCGCCAGCAGCGGGACAGGAGGAGGTTATACGCAGTATTTT.